One sample yielded the 20 T cell receptor beta chains listed below, sequenced in a study of shared clonotypes between healthy human individuals. Some clones are missing from TCRdb's copy, which holds only in-frame ones; the method was immunoSEQ multiplex PCR. The data contain fewer than 650,000 clones, over 65% of them singletons. Specimen: PBMCs. These receptors all come from a woman in her thirties or forties in good health. Some clones in this sample may be carry-over from other donors' samples.

This clone showed up just a few times. The chain combines TRBV10-2 with TRBJ2-7; no clear D gene. CDR1 is WSHSY and CDR2 is SAAADI in the germline V gene. The CDR3 consists of 14 residues. Trimming cost V 0 bases and J 6 bases, with 12 bases left between them. For the CDR3, the DNA is TGCGCCAGCAGTGAGTCCGGGCCCTCGTCCGAGCAGTACTTC. It yields the protein CASSESGPSSEQYF.

This clone was detected only once. The chain recombines TRBV7-8 with TRBJ2-5; maybe TRBD2 (6 bases). Trimming took off 1 base at V and 1 base at J, with 10 bases between the two ends. Germline lookup yields CDR1 SGHVS and CDR2 FQNEAQ. The CDR3 totals 15 residues. The CDR3 sequence: CASSLDGGAQETQYF. DNA of the CDR3: TGTGCCAGCAGCTTAGATGGCGGGGCCCAAGAGACCCAGTACTTC.

Here the CDR3 reads CASSPGRQGGYYEQYF. Written as DNA, the CDR3 is TGCGCCAGCAGCCCGGGAAGGCAGGGTGGATACTACGAGCAGTACTTC. The chain links TRBV5-1 to TRBJ2-7, with D possibly being TRBD1 or TRBD2 (5 bases each). In germline, CDR1 is SGHRS, CDR2 YFSETQ. The germline V and J ends were trimmed by 4 bases and 3 bases, with 20 bases remaining between them. The CDR3 totals 16 residues.

J is TRBJ1-2 and V is TRBV28; TRBD1 matches at 9 bases. V dropped 5 bases and J dropped 3; count of bases not matched to a gene: 7. The length of the CDR3 is 15 residues. Germline CDR1 MDHEN, CDR2 SYDVKM. CDR3 amino acids: CASSPAGQGHYGYTF. The CDR3 region has the DNA TGTGCCAGCAGTCCCGCGGGACAGGGACACTATGGCTACACCTTC.

This clone was observed once. The V gene is TRBV5-1, the J gene TRBJ2-1, with 7 bases lining up with TRBD1. CDR1 and CDR2 (germline): SGHRS, YFSETQ. This CDR3 is built from 15 residues. V shed 0 bases, J shed 3 bases, and the junction held 3 bases outside the gene matches. The CDR3 region has the DNA TGCGCCAGCAGCTTGGATGCAGGGGGCTACAATGAGCAGTTCTTC. Protein sequence: CASSLDAGGYNEQFF.

V usage is TRBV7-2 and J usage is TRBJ2-7; a possible D gene is TRBD2 (6 bases). Trimming stripped 5 bases from V and 7 bases from J, with 12 bases between. The length of the CDR3 is 12 residues. Germline V lookup: CDR1 SGHTA, CDR2 FQGNSA. The CDR3 region is CASSRYGGEQYF. CDR3 coding DNA: TGTGCCAGCAGCCGCTATGGGGGGGAGCAGTACTTC.

This clone was picked up one time. The chain combines TRBV7-9 with TRBJ1-3; weak D call: TRBD1 (6 bases). The CDR3 runs 15 residues. Germline lookup yields CDR1 SEHNR and CDR2 FQNEAQ (reference sequence). V dropped 2 bases and J dropped 0 bases, with 8 bases sitting between them. CDR3 nucleotide sequence: TGTGCCAGCAGCTTAAGACAGGCCTCTGGAAACACCATATATTTT. Its protein product is CASSLRQASGNTIYF.

For this clone: The sample holds other DNA sequences that translate to the same CDR3. The chain joins TRBV6-5 to TRBJ2-7; tentative D call: TRBD1 (6 bases). The germline CDR1 and CDR2 sequences are MNHEY and SVGAGI. This CDR3 has 14 residues. Deletions cut 2 bases from V and 0 bases from J, with 8 bases between. The CDR3 is CASSYQGPSYEQYF. Here the CDR3 DNA reads TGTGCCAGCAGTTACCAGGGGCCCTCCTACGAGCAGTACTTC.

The chain is built from TRBV7-2 and TRBJ2-1, with D tentatively TRBD2 (7 bases). Germline CDR1 reads SGHTA; CDR2 reads FQGNSA. V lost 7 bases and J 10 bases, leaving 14 bases between the germline ends. The CDR3 runs 12 residues. CDR3 sequence (DNA): TGTGCCAGCACCCCGTGGGGGGGCGAGCAGTTCTTC. It translates to CASTPWGGEQFF.

This clone was counted between two and nine times. The chain joins TRBV11-2 to TRBJ1-1; the D gene is possibly TRBD1 (5 bases). Per germline, CDR1 SGHAT and CDR2 FQNNGV. The V gene lost 5 bases and the J gene lost 0 bases, with 13 bases spanning the gap. This CDR3 has 15 amino acids. The CDR3 coding sequence is TGTGCCAGCAGCCACGGCAGGGTGATGAACACTGAAGCTTTCTTT. This codes for CASSHGRVMNTEAFF.

J is TRBJ1-5 and V is TRBV28; D not certain. With 6 bases removed from V and 0 bases from J, the gap between germline ends came to 9 bases. The CDR3 is made up of 14 amino acids. The germline CDR1 and CDR2 sequences are MDHEN and SYDVKM. The CDR3 coding sequence is TGTGCCAGCAGGGGATCCAATAGCAATCAGCCCCAGCATTTT. Amino acid sequence: CASRGSNSNQPQHF. Together with reference TRBV28 and TRBJ1-5, the CDR3 gives the full variable domain: DVKVTQSSRYLVKRTGEKVFLECVQDMDHENMFWYRQDPGLGLRLIYFSYDVKMKEKGDIPEGYSVSREKKERFSLILESASTNQTSMYLCASRGSNSNQPQHFGDGTRLSIL.

The chain carries TRBV9 and TRBJ1-6, with D maybe TRBD1 (5 bases). The CDR3 sequence is 15 residues long. Trimming took off 0 bases at V and 6 bases at J, with 10 bases between the two ends. CDR1 and CDR2 (germline): SGDLS, YYNGEE. The CDR3: CASSVGGGVNSPLHF. CDR3 DNA sequence: TGTGCCAGCAGCGTAGGGGGGGGAGTTAATTCACCCCTCCACTTT.

The chain carries TRBV4-2 and TRBJ2-3; D assignment may be TRBD1 or TRBD2 (5 bases each). The CDR3 is 14 residues long. Between the trimmed V and J ends, which lost 1 base and 15 bases, there was a span of 20 bases. From germline, CDR1 is LGHNA and CDR2 YNFKEQ. The CDR3 coding sequence is TGTGCCAGCAGCCAAGTCAGGGAGTCCCGCCGCCGATATTTT. Translating gives CASSQVRESRRRYF.

V and J are TRBV10-2 and TRBJ2-5; D remains unclear. V was clipped by 6 bases and J by 1 base, with 6 bases between them. The CDR3 is 12 residues long. Germline CDR1 and CDR2: WSHSY and SAAADI. The CDR3 here is CASRMTQETQYF. The CDR3, as DNA: TGCGCCAGCAGGATGACCCAAGAGACCCAGTACTTC.

The gene calls are TRBV18 and TRBJ1-4; 10 bases match TRBD1. The CDR3 has 15 residues. Germline V gene sequence: CDR1 KGHSH, CDR2 LQKENI. Germline trimming cut 6 bases from V and 8 bases from J; bases unmatched to any gene: 9. CDR3 DNA sequence: TGTGCCAGCTCCCTCCGACAGGGGGCTGGCGAAAAACTGTTTTTT. This codes for CASSLRQGAGEKLFF.

This clone appeared a few times. The V and J genes are TRBV30 and TRBJ2-1, with 13 nucleotides matching TRBD2. The V segment lost 1 base and the J segment 7 bases; nucleotides outside the gene matches: 7. Germline V gene data show CDR1 as GTSNPN and CDR2 as SVGIG (reference sequence). The CDR3 runs 16 residues. The DNA of the CDR3 is TGTGCCTGGAGTGCACACACTAGCGGGAGGGTAAATGAGCAGTTCTTC. It encodes CAWSAHTSGRVNEQFF. Drawing the rest from reference TRBV30 and TRBJ2-1, the complete variable domain is SQTIHQWPATLVQPVGSPLSLECTVEGTSNPNLYWYRQAAGRGLQLLFYSVGIGQISSEVPQNLSASRPQDRQFILSSKKLLLSDSGFYLCAWSAHTSGRVNEQFFGPGTRLTVL.

V and J are TRBV30 and TRBJ1-3, with unresolved D. This CDR3 has 14 residues. V was cut by 1 base and J by 1 base, with 8 bases left in between. The V gene's germline CDR1 is GTSNPN and CDR2 SVGIG (reference sequence). The CDR3 spells CAWSGPMSGNTIYF. In DNA, the CDR3 is TGTGCCTGGAGTGGCCCCATGTCTGGAAACACCATATATTTT.

The V call is TRBV5-1, the J call TRBJ1-2; tentative D call: TRBD1 (5 bases). This CDR3 has 14 residues. V was shortened by 1 base and J by 9 bases, with 16 bases between the two germline ends. CDR1 SGHRS and CDR2 YFSETQ come from the germline V gene. The CDR3 reads CASSLNGGELSYTF. The CDR3 DNA is TGCGCCAGCAGCTTGAATGGGGGGGAGTTGAGCTACACCTTC.

The gene calls are TRBV5-4 and TRBJ1-2; D is undetermined. Germline CDR1 is SGHNT and CDR2 is YYREEE (reference sequence). The CDR3 has 15 amino acids. Deletions cut 4 bases from V and 4 bases from J, with 17 bases between. The CDR3 nucleotides are TGTGCCAGCAGCCCTCTGGGCCTAGAGGTCTATGGCTACACCTTC. This sequence encodes CASSPLGLEVYGYTF.

The chain recombines TRBV2 with TRBJ1-2; 7 positions agree with TRBD1. The length of the CDR3 is 15 residues. V gave up 5 bases and J gave up 7 bases; unmatched junction bases: 13. Germline values: CDR1 SNHLY, CDR2 FYNNEI. CDR3 region: CASSKGQALAFGYTF. CDR3 bases: TGTGCCAGCAGTAAAGGACAGGCCCTCGCGTTTGGCTACACCTTC.